One sample yielded the 2 T cell receptor beta chains listed below, sequenced in a study of beta chain features in type 1 diabetes. Every bit of the isolated RNA underwent reverse transcription, so sequencing read expressed TCRB transcripts. The protocol was immunoSEQ multiplex PCR, while the TCRdb copy is restricted to in-frame clones and leaves out a portion. The data hold 130,000 to 150,000 clones, with around 50% observed a single time. Sequenced sample: Tregs from blood. The receptors derive from a man aged 18 to 30 in good health.

CDR3 in DNA: TGCGCCAGCAGCGAGCGAGCGGACTCCTACAATGAGCAGTTCTTC. Translation: CASSERADSYNEQFF. The rearrangement joins TRBV4-1 to TRBJ2-1, with a weak D call TRBD2 (5 bases). Germline-derived CDR1 and CDR2 are MGHRA and YSYEKL. V was pared by 5 bases and J by 0 bases, with 11 bases between. The CDR3 consists of 15 residues.

A few counts support this clone. This chain uses TRBV30 with TRBJ1-3; D uncertain. Germline V lookup: CDR1 GTSNPN, CDR2 SVGIG (reference sequence). The CDR3 sequence is 12 residues long. Trimming left V 2 bases short and J 0 bases short, with 2 bases between. CDR3 nucleotide sequence: TGTGCCTGGAGTCGCTCTGGAAACACCATATATTTT. It specifies CAWSRSGNTIYF.